This TCR beta chain was profiled in a study of cytomegalovirus exposure and HLA in healthy donors. The PCR employed 60 Vbeta primers together with 13 Jbeta primers. Clones were read by immunoSEQ multiplex PCR, and TCRdb kept only the in-frame ones, dropping some. The sample contains some 38,000 clones, around 53% of which appear only once. Sequenced: PBMCs. The receptor comes from a woman aged 40-49 years in good health and CMV-seropositive.

For the CDR3, the DNA is TGTGCCAGCAGCCTGCAGGGGCAGGAGACCCAGTACTTC. It codes for CASSLQGQETQYF. The V call is TRBV5-4, the J call TRBJ2-5; weak D call: TRBD1 (6 bases). Germline V gene lookup returns CDR1 SGHNT and CDR2 YYREEE (reference sequence). This CDR3 region has 13 residues. Between the trimmed V and J ends, which lost 4 bases and 5 bases, there was a span of 12 bases. The full variable domain, with the rest looked up from reference TRBV5-4 and TRBJ2-5, is ETGVTQSPTHLIKTRGQQVTLRCSSQSGHNTVSWYQQALGQGPQFIFQYYREEENGRGNFPPRFSGLQFPNYSSELNVNALELDDSALYLCASSLQGQETQYFGPGTRLLVL.